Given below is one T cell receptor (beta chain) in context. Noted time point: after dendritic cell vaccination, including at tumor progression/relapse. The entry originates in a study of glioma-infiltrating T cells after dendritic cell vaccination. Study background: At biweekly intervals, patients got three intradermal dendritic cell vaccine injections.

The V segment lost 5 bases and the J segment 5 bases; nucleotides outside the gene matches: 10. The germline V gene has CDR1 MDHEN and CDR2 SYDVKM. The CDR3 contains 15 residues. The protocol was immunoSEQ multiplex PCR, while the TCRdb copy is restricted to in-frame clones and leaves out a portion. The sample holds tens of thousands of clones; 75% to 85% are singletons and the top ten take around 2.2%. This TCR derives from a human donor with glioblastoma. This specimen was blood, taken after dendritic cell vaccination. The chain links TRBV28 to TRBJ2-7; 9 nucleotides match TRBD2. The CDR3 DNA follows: TGTGCCAGCAGTCCTCGCTATAGCGGGAGTGACGAGCAGTACGTC. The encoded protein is CASSPRYSGSDEQYV.